This T cell receptor beta chain was observed in a study of beta chain features in type 1 diabetes. The sequenced template was cDNA made from the entire isolated RNA. Method: immunoSEQ multiplex PCR; TCRdb's copy keeps in-frame clones and lacks some. This sample has 350,000 or so clones, with roughly 21% found just once. About this clone: Antigen: not known.

Donors underwent one heparinised blood draw, 100 to 150 mL on average. CD45RO/CCR7/CD25/CD127/CD95/CD27 sorting isolated CD4+ naive, central memory, regulatory and stem cell-like memory cells. General observations from the study: PCR might preferentially amplify shorter templates, equally in patients and controls. Researchers report that Type 1 diabetes patients had moderately but significantly shorter TCRB CDR3s across all four CD4+ subsets.

V dropped 7 bases and J dropped 8; count of bases not matched to a gene: 8. The CDR3 is 13 residues long. Germline assignment: CDR1 LNHDA and CDR2 SQIVND (reference sequence). The source is a woman under 30 in good health. The sample comprised naive CD4+ T cells from blood. This chain joins TRBV19 and TRBJ1-2; 9 bases map to TRBD1. As DNA, the CDR3 is TGTGCCAGTATTACTACAGGGGGCGACGGCTACACCTTC. It yields the protein CASITTGGDGYTF.